This TCR beta chain appears in the sequencing data of a study of CD8 T cells in Susac syndrome. Whole-study findings and limits: The study recognized that the number of individuals in its TCR sequencing and HLA analysis was relatively small.

About this clonotype: Its cognate antigen is unknown.

Trimming stripped 4 bases from V and 5 bases from J, with 20 bases between. CDR3 length equals 17 residues. Germline CDR1 is MGHRA and CDR2 is YSYEKL. Random hexamers were used to reverse transcribe an amount of roughly 0.45 to 1 ug RNA. Via MiXCR, TCRdb re-called the immunoSEQ multiplex PCR reads, giving one row per CDR3 protein. The sample includes about 300,000 distinct CDR3 sequences, about 88% of them seen just once. V is TRBV4-1 and J is TRBJ2-2, with D maybe TRBD1 (6 bases). The receptor was isolated from a human donor with multiple sclerosis. The sample taken for sequencing was CD8+ T cells from PBMCs. The CDR3 bases are TGCGCCAGCAGCCTCATTGGGCCAGGGGATAAAACCGGGGAGCTGTTTTTT. Translation: CASSLIGPGDKTGELFF.